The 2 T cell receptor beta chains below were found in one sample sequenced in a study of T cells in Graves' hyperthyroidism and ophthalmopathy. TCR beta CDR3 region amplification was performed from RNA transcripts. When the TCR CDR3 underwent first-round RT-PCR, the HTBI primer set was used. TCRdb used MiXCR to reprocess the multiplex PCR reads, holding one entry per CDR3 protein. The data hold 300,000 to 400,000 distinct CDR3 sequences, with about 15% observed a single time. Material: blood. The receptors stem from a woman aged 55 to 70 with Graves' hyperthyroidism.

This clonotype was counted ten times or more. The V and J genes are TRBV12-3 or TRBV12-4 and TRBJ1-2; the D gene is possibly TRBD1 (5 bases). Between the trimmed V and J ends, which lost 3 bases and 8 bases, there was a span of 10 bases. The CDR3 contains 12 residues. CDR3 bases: TGTGCCAGCAGTTTTGGGGCGCGGGGCTACACCTTC. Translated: CASSFGARGYTF.

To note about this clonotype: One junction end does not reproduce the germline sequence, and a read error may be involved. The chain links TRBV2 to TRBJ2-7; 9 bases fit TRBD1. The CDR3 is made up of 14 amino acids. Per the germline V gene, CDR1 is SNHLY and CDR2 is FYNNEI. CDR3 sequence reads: CASSRGQGGFEQYF. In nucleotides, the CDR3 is TGCGCCAGCAGCCGGGGACAGGGCGGTTTCGAGCAGTACTTC.